This entry lists 12 T cell receptor beta chains sequenced from one sample in a study of response to subunit inactivated influenza vaccine. TCRdb reprocessed the RT-PCR reads with MiXCR, giving one entry per CDR3 protein. Among 550,000 to 600,000 distinct CDR3 sequences listed, around 11% were seen once. The source material was PBMCs from blood, sampled on the day of vaccination. These receptors were collected from a man aged 45 to 65 who received an inactivated influenza vaccine.

This clonotype was recorded a few times. The rearrangement uses TRBV7-2 and TRBJ2-3; D might be TRBD2 (5 bases). CDR1 and CDR2 from the germline V gene are SGHTA and FQGNSA. The CDR3 has 15 residues. With 6 bases removed from V and 3 bases from J, the gap between germline ends came to 16 bases. The CDR3 nucleotides are TGTGCCAGCAGTTCGAAGAGGGCGAGTACAGATACGCAGTATTTT. Translating it yields CASSSKRASTDTQYF.

This chain links TRBV9 with TRBJ2-2; D perhaps matches TRBD1 (6 bases). V was trimmed by 5 bases and J by 8 bases, leaving 19 bases between them. Germline V CDR1 and CDR2: SGDLS, YYNGEE. CDR3 size: 15 residues. Here the CDR3 reads CASRDGDIPGGELFF. The CDR3 DNA follows: TGTGCCAGCAGGGACGGGGACATTCCGGGAGGGGAGCTGTTTTTT.

This clonotype was found a few times. The chain links TRBV11-2 to TRBJ2-3; 7 bases agree with TRBD2. The CDR3 spans 13 residues. V lost 4 bases and J lost 8; bases outside the gene matches: 6. Germline CDR1 is SGHAT and CDR2 is FQNNGV. This CDR3 is CASSSFREGTQYF. CDR3 DNA: TGTGCCAGCAGCTCCTTCAGGGAGGGTACGCAGTATTTT.

The CDR3 loop reads CASSLEGQGTSPLHF. Here the CDR3 DNA reads TGTGCCAGCAGCTTAGAGGGACAGGGTACTTCACCCCTCCACTTT. The rearrangement uses TRBV7-2 and TRBJ1-6; 9 bases agree with TRBD1. Unmatched junction bases numbered 4, after V lost 1 base and J lost 9 bases. The length of the CDR3 is 15 residues. From germline, CDR1 is SGHTA and CDR2 FQGNSA.

A few counts support this clonotype. J is TRBJ1-1 and V is TRBV7-6; unclear D gene. Germline CDR1 is SGHVS and CDR2 is FNYEAQ. The CDR3 is made up of 17 amino acids. Trimming left V 5 bases short and J 0 bases short, with 19 bases between. The CDR3 sequence: CASSVQQLGGVNTEAFF. As DNA, the CDR3 is TGTGCCAGCAGCGTACAACAATTGGGAGGAGTGAACACTGAAGCTTTCTTT.

This clonotype has a count of ten or more. This chain links TRBV5-1 with TRBJ2-3; D might be TRBD2 (6 bases). This CDR3 spans 17 amino acids. Trimming left V 0 bases short and J 0 bases short, with 14 bases between. Germline lookup yields CDR1 SGHRS and CDR2 YFSETQ. The CDR3 loop reads CASSLAPSASSTDTQYF. As DNA, the CDR3 is TGCGCCAGCAGCTTGGCCCCTAGCGCTTCTAGCACAGATACGCAGTATTTT. Combining the CDR3 with reference TRBV5-1 and TRBJ2-3 gives the whole variable domain KAGVTQTPRYLIKTRGQQVTLSCSPISGHRSVSWYQQTPGQGLQFLFEYFSETQRNKGNFPGRFSGRQFSNSRSEMNVSTLELGDSALYLCASSLAPSASSTDTQYFGPGTRLTVL.

The sample holds a few counts of this clonotype. This chain links TRBV6-1 with TRBJ2-7; no clear D. V lost 5 bases and J lost 1, with 12 bases in between. This CDR3 region has 14 residues. The germline CDR1 and CDR2 sequences are MNHNS and SASEGT. The CDR3: CASSRGASSYEQYF. DNA for the CDR3: TGTGCCAGCAGTCGAGGCGCGTCTTCCTACGAGCAGTACTTC.

V gene TRBV7-6 combines with J gene TRBJ2-1; 8 nucleotides agree with TRBD2. With V trimmed by 8 bases and J by 7 bases, 16 bases remained unmatched. CDR3 length: 16 residues. Germline lookup yields CDR1 SGHVS and CDR2 FNYEAQ. The DNA for the CDR3 is TGTGCCAGCTCGAGAGGGAGCGGGAGAGGTTGGAATGAGCAGTTCTTC. This translates into CASSRGSGRGWNEQFF.

There are a few counts of this clonotype. CDR3 amino acids: CASSLHRTGSSYNEQFF. The CDR3 DNA reads TGTGCCAGCAGCTTACACCGGACAGGGAGCTCCTACAATGAGCAGTTCTTC. V usage is TRBV5-5 and J usage is TRBJ2-1; 8 nucleotides align to TRBD1. Germline CDR1 SGHKS, CDR2 YYEKEE (reference sequence). The CDR3 spans 17 residues. J gave up 0 bases and V 2 bases, and 7 bases lay outside the gene matches.

This clonotype was picked up a small number of times. The chain has TRBV12-3 or TRBV12-4 and TRBJ2-5; D may match TRBD1 or TRBD2 (5 bases each). There are 12 residues in the CDR3. Trimming left V 6 bases short and J 7 bases short, with 12 bases between. The CDR3 DNA follows: TGTGCCAGCAGAAGAGGGGAAGGGACCCAGTACTTC. Its translation is CASRRGEGTQYF.

This clonotype was found a few times. The rearrangement uses TRBV7-9 and TRBJ2-5; D is ambiguous. V was clipped by 2 bases and J by 2 bases, with 9 bases between them. Germline CDR1 and CDR2: SEHNR and FQNEAQ (reference sequence). CDR3 length: 14 residues. CDR3 residues: CASSLWQNQETQYF. The CDR3 DNA reads TGTGCCAGCAGCTTATGGCAGAATCAAGAGACCCAGTACTTC.

V gene TRBV6-1 combines with J gene TRBJ1-5; D might be TRBD1 (5 bases). V dropped 2 bases and J dropped 9 bases, with 17 bases sitting between them. CDR3 length: 15 residues. Germline lookup yields CDR1 MNHNS and CDR2 SASEGT. As DNA, the CDR3 is TGTGCCAGCAGTGAAAAGGGGATGGGAGGTCTGCCCCAGCATTTT. This encodes CASSEKGMGGLPQHF.